This T cell receptor beta chain comes out of a study of blood T cells in healthy people across ages. Overall study results and limits: Donor CMV status, an unknown factor, possibly confounded changes in expanded clonotypes. Diversity of TCR beta per million T cells declined in a roughly linear way with age.

Sample-barcoded 5' priming and a J-beta primer mix drove a second PCR of about 7 to 11 cycles. TCRdb re-analysed the 5' RACE reads in MiXCR, keeping a single row per CDR3 protein. The sample has some 1 million distinct CDR3 sequences, 40% to 50% seen once. Germline lookup yields CDR1 LNHNV and CDR2 YYDKDF (reference sequence). The CDR3 runs 14 residues. V was shortened by 1 base and J by 1 base, with 7 bases between the two germline ends. On this clonotype itself: The antigen remains undetermined.

It was roughly 10 milliliters of peripheral blood that were drawn from each donor. Specimen: blood. The chain uses TRBV15 and TRBJ1-1, with a tentative D call TRBD1 (5 bases). The source of this sequence is a woman in her sixties in good health. Written as DNA, the CDR3 is TGTGCCACCAGCAGAGTCCAGGGGAACACTGAAGCTTTCTTT. Translating gives CATSRVQGNTEAFF.